This entry lists 7 T cell receptor beta chains sequenced from one sample in a study of graft-versus-host responses after intestinal transplantation. The assay was immunoSEQ multiplex PCR, and TCRdb's table has in-frame clones only and misses some. The sample shows about 59,000 clones, about 94% of them seen only once. Antigens for these TCRs are unknown. Sequenced material: unstimulated CD4+ T cells sorted from spleen or lymph node cells, taken before transplant. The receptors originated from a human donor who was the organ donor for an intestinal transplant.

The V and J genes are TRBV7-3 and TRBJ2-1; a possible D gene is TRBD1 (6 bases). V lost 5 bases to trimming and J lost 4 bases, with 12 bases between them. The CDR3 is 14 residues long. The germline V gene encodes CDR1 SGHTA and CDR2 FQGTGA. The CDR3, as DNA: TGTGCCAGCAGCCAAGCCGGGACATACAATGAGCAGTTCTTC. As protein: CASSQAGTYNEQFF.

This clone was found a few times. The chain links TRBV2 to TRBJ1-3; TRBD1 agrees at 7 bases. CDR1 is SNHLY, CDR2 FYNNEI, per germline. Losses at the gene ends were 4 bases for V and 4 bases for J; bases not matched to a gene: 4. The CDR3 covers 14 residues. Here the CDR3 reads CASSVEGAGNTIYF. For the CDR3, the DNA is TGTGCCAGCAGTGTCGAGGGGGCCGGAAACACCATATATTTT.

The chain recombines TRBV4-3 with TRBJ2-7; 11 positions match TRBD1. Germline values: CDR1 LGHNA, CDR2 YSLEER. The length of the CDR3 is 15 residues. The trim removed 5 bases at V and 3 bases at J, leaving 6 bases unmatched. CDR3 bases: TGCGCCAGCAGCTTCTCGGACAGGGGGCTCTACGAGCAGTACTTC. Amino acid sequence: CASSFSDRGLYEQYF.

This chain connects TRBV19 to TRBJ2-3; TRBD2 matches 7 bases. Per the germline V gene, CDR1 is LNHDA and CDR2 is SQIVND (reference sequence). Trimming at V came to 1 base and at J to 4 bases, leaving 2 bases not matched to a gene. CDR3 length: 14 residues. The CDR3 region has the DNA TGTGCCAGTAGTATAGGGGGGGGATCAGATACGCAGTATTTT. Its protein is CASSIGGGSDTQYF.

This clone showed up just once. The chain joins TRBV19 to TRBJ2-1, with TRBD2 matching 10 bases. This CDR3 has 15 amino acids. Germline assignment: CDR1 LNHDA and CDR2 SQIVND (reference sequence). The ends lost 3 bases at V and 6 bases at J; junction bases unmatched: 5. The CDR3 DNA reads TGTGCCAGTAGTATCGGCCTAGCGGGGGCCAATGAGCAGTTCTTC. This gives the protein CASSIGLAGANEQFF.

This chain connects TRBV19 to TRBJ1-2, with D uncertain. The CDR3 runs to 14 residues. V lost 0 bases and J 3 bases, leaving 8 bases between the germline ends. The germline V gene encodes CDR1 LNHDA and CDR2 SQIVND (reference sequence). The CDR3 region is CASSIEPFDYGYTF. CDR3 sequence (DNA): TGTGCCAGTAGTATAGAACCGTTCGACTATGGCTACACCTTC.

This chain joins TRBV5-6 and TRBJ1-2; D gene unclear. CDR1 SGHDT and CDR2 YYEEEE come from the germline V gene. Trimming removed 2 bases at V and 1 base at J, with 12 bases between. The CDR3 spans 15 residues. Here the CDR3 reads CASSLGRSVNYGYTF. The CDR3 coding sequence is TGTGCCAGCAGCTTAGGGCGGAGCGTTAACTATGGCTACACCTTC. Full variable domain (rest looked up from reference TRBV5-6 and TRBJ1-2): DAGVTQSPTHLIKTRGQQVTLRCSPKSGHDTVSWYQQALGQGPQFIFQYYEEEERQRGNFPDRFSGHQFPNYSSELNVNALLLGDSALYLCASSLGRSVNYGYTFGSGTRLTVV.